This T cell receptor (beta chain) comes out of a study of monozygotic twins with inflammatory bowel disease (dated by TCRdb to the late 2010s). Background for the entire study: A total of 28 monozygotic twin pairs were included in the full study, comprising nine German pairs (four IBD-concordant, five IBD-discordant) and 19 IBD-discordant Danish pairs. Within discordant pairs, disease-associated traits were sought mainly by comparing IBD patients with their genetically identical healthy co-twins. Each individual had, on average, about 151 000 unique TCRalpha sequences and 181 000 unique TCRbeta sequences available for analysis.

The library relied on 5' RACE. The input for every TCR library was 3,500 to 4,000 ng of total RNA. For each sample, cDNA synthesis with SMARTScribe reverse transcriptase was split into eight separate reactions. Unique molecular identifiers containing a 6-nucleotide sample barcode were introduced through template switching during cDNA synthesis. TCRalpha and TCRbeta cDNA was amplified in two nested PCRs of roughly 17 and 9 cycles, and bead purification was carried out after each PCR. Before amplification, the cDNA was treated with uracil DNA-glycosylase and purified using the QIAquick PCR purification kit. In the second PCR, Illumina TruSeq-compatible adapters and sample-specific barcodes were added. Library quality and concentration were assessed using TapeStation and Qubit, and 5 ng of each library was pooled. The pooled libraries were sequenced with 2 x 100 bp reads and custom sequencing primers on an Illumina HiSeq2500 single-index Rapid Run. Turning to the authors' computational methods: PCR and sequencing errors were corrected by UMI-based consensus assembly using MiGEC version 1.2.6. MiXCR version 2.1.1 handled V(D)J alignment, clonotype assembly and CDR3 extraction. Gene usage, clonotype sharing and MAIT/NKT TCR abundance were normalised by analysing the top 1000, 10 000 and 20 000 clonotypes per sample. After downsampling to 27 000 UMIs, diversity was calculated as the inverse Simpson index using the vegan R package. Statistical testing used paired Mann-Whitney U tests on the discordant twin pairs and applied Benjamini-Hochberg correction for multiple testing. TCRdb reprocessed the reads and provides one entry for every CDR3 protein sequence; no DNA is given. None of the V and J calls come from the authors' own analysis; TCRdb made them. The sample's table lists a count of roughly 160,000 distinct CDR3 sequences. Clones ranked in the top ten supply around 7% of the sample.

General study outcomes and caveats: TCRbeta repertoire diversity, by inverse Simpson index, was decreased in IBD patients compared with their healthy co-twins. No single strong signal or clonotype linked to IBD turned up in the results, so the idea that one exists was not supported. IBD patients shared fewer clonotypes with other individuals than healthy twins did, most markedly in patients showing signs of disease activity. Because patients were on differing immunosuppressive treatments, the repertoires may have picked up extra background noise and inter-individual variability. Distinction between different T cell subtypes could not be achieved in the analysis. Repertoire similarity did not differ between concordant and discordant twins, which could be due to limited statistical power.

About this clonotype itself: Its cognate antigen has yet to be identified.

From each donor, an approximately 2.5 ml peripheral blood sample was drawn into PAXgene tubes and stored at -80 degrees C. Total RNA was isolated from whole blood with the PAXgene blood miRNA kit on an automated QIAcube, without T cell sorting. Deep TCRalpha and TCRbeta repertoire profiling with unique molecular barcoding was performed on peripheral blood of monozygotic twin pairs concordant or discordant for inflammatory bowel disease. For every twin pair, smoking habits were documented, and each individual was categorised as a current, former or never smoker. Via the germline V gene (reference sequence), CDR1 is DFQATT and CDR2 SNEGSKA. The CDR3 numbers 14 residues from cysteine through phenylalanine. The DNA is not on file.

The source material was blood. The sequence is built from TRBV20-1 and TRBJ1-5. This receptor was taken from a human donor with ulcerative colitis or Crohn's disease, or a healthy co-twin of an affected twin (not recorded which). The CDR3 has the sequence CSAKGVTSGQPQHF.